The 16 T cell receptor beta chains below come from one sample, sequenced in a study of T cells after yellow fever vaccination. In TCRdb, the 5' RACE reads were re-called with MiXCR into one record per CDR3 protein. The sample carries about 300,000 distinct CDR3 sequences, about 10% recorded once. Sample: CD4+ T cells sorted from PBMCs, taken 5 days after the yellow fever booster vaccination. All receptors come from a man aged 18 to 30 who received the YFV17D yellow fever vaccine.

This clonotype came up many times. V is TRBV14 and J is TRBJ2-3; perhaps D is TRBD1 or TRBD2 (5 bases each). Trimming removed 1 base at V and 2 bases at J, with 19 bases between. The CDR3 sequence is 18 residues long. The germline gives CDR1 SGHDN, CDR2 FVKESK. CDR3 protein: CASSQGRLGVFITDTQYF. The CDR3 DNA reads TGTGCCAGCAGCCAAGGCCGCCTGGGGGTGTTTATCACAGATACGCAGTATTTT.

The chain combines TRBV19 with TRBJ1-1; TRBD1 is a possible D gene (6 bases). The CDR3 covers 13 residues. Between the trimmed V and J ends, which lost 5 bases and 11 bases, there was a span of 18 bases. CDR1 and CDR2 from the germline V gene are LNHDA and SQIVND (reference sequence). DNA of the CDR3: TGTGCCAGTAGTGATTTCCAGGGGCGCTGGGCTTTCTTT. Protein: CASSDFQGRWAFF.

This clonotype was seen repeatedly, ten times or more. The chain recombines TRBV7-2 with TRBJ2-1, with TRBD2 matching 8 bases. Germline trimming cut 2 bases from V and 7 bases from J; bases unmatched to any gene: 4. Germline assignment: CDR1 SGHTA and CDR2 FQGNSA. The CDR3 runs 14 residues. CDR3 in amino acids: CASSLSTSDNEQFF. As DNA, the CDR3 is TGTGCCAGCAGCTTATCGACTAGCGATAATGAGCAGTTCTTC. Full variable domain (missing parts from reference TRBV7-2 and TRBJ2-1): GAGVSQSPSNKVTEKGKDVELRCDPISGHTALYWYRQSLGQGLEFLIYFQGNSAPDKSGLPSDRFSAERTGGSVSTLTIQRTQQEDSAVYLCASSLSTSDNEQFFGPGTRLTVL.

This clonotype has more than one count but fewer than ten. The rearrangement links TRBV4-3 to TRBJ1-2; D not certain. The V end lost 1 base, the J end lost 6 bases, and 15 bases lay between the germline ends. The germline V gene encodes CDR1 LGHNA and CDR2 YSLEER. CDR3 size: 15 residues. The CDR3 DNA follows: TGCGCCAGCAGCCAAGCCTCCTCCCGAAGTGATGGCTACACCTTC. It specifies CASSQASSRSDGYTF.

This clonotype was counted ten times or more. The chain has TRBV5-1 and TRBJ2-5; 7 nucleotides agree with TRBD1. CDR1 and CDR2 (germline): SGHRS, YFSETQ. J gave up 1 base and V 3 bases, and 3 bases lay outside the gene matches. The CDR3 sequence is 14 residues long. CDR3 DNA sequence: TGCGCCAGCAGCTCACAGGGGACCCAAGAGACCCAGTACTTC. This codes for CASSSQGTQETQYF.

The rearrangement joins TRBV6-5 to TRBJ2-7; D tentatively reads TRBD1 or TRBD2 (5 bases each). This CDR3 has 14 amino acids. CDR1 and CDR2 from the germline V gene are MNHEY and SVGAGI. The germline V and J ends were trimmed by 0 bases and 2 bases, with 8 bases remaining between them. CDR3 DNA: TGTGCCAGCAGTTACTCGATGGGACCCTACGAGCAGTACTTC. Translation: CASSYSMGPYEQYF.

V is TRBV3-1 and J is TRBJ1-5; D is perhaps TRBD1 (6 bases). V was trimmed by 1 base and J by 7 bases, leaving 11 bases between them. This CDR3 region has 14 residues. Looked up from germline, CDR1 is LGHDT and CDR2 is YNNKEL (reference sequence). CDR3 DNA sequence: TGTGCCAGCAGCCAAGGGACAGCCCCACAGCCCCAGCATTTT. Protein: CASSQGTAPQPQHF.

The rearrangement joins TRBV6-2 or TRBV6-3 to TRBJ2-2; TRBD2 might be the D (6 bases). The CDR3 consists of 14 residues. Germline loops: CDR1 MNHEY, CDR2 SVGEGT. The V gene lost 7 bases and the J gene lost 1 base, with 10 bases spanning the gap. The CDR3 protein is CASTEGLNTGELFF. CDR3 in DNA: TGTGCCAGCACCGAGGGACTGAACACCGGGGAGCTGTTTTTT.

The chain uses TRBV4-2 and TRBJ2-3; TRBD2 aligns across 10 bases. Germline V gives CDR1 LGHNA, CDR2 YNFKEQ. The CDR3 sequence is 17 residues long. The V segment lost 4 bases and the J segment 4 bases; nucleotides outside the gene matches: 11. CDR3: CASSRGISGGEADTQYF. DNA for the CDR3: TGTGCCAGCAGCCGAGGGATCAGCGGGGGGGAGGCAGATACGCAGTATTTT.

This clonotype was recorded many times. The J gene is TRBJ1-1, the V gene TRBV10-3; D is perhaps TRBD1 (5 bases). The CDR3 is made up of 11 amino acids. CDR1 and CDR2 from the germline V gene are ENHRY and SYGVKD. The V gene lost 7 bases and the J gene lost 7 bases, with 10 bases spanning the gap. The CDR3, as DNA: TGTGCCATCAAGGGGACGAGTGAAGCTTTCTTT. Its translation is CAIKGTSEAFF.

This clonotype was counted a few times. The V call is TRBV5-4, the J call TRBJ2-7; unclear D gene. The CDR3 covers 11 residues. Germline V gene sequence: CDR1 SGHNT, CDR2 YYREEE (reference sequence). V was pared by 0 bases and J by 5 bases, with 3 bases between. The CDR3 sequence: CASSLANEQYF. CDR3 bases: TGTGCCAGCAGCTTGGCCAACGAGCAGTACTTC. The variable domain in full, completed from reference TRBV5-4 and TRBJ2-7, reads ETGVTQSPTHLIKTRGQQVTLRCSSQSGHNTVSWYQQALGQGPQFIFQYYREEENGRGNFPPRFSGLQFPNYSSELNVNALELDDSALYLCASSLANEQYFGPGTRLTVT.

There are a few counts of this clonotype. The V and J genes are TRBV28 and TRBJ1-2; D call uncertain. V was clipped by 7 bases and J by 3 bases, with 9 bases between them. CDR3 length: 12 amino acids. Germline values: CDR1 MDHEN, CDR2 SYDVKM. CDR3 bases: TGTGCCAGCACCCAGGTGGACTATGGCTACACCTTC. Translated: CASTQVDYGYTF.

This clonotype has just a few counts. This chain connects TRBV5-1 to TRBJ1-1; D is ambiguous. Trimming shortened V by 2 bases and J by 0 bases, and 11 bases separated the two germline ends. This CDR3 has 15 residues. CDR1 and CDR2 from the germline V gene are SGHRS and YFSETQ. CDR3 DNA: TGCGCCAGCAGCTTAATTGTCGGCCTGAACACTGAAGCTTTCTTT. Translating it yields CASSLIVGLNTEAFF.

This chain connects TRBV6-2 or TRBV6-3 to TRBJ2-3; D might be TRBD1 (6 bases). Germline values: CDR1 MNHEY, CDR2 SVGEGT. CDR3 length: 15 residues. Trimming stripped 5 bases from V and 1 base from J, with 13 bases between. The CDR3 protein is CASSKQGVGTDTQYF. CDR3 bases: TGTGCCAGCAGTAAACAGGGAGTAGGCACAGATACGCAGTATTTT.

Many counts were recorded for this clonotype. The rearrangement links TRBV6-5 to TRBJ2-6, with D uncertain. Per germline, CDR1 MNHEY and CDR2 SVGAGI. Trimming left V 2 bases short and J 0 bases short, with 5 bases between. This CDR3 spans 15 amino acids. The CDR3 protein is CASSYDASGANVLTF. CDR3 in DNA: TGTGCCAGCAGTTACGACGCCTCTGGGGCCAACGTCCTGACTTTC.

This clonotype was found a few times. This rearrangement joins TRBV4-2 to TRBJ1-1, with D maybe TRBD1 (5 bases). Trimming cost V 4 bases and J 6 bases, with 15 bases left between them. The CDR3 length is 14 residues. Germline V gene data show CDR1 as LGHNA and CDR2 as YNFKEQ. CDR3 in amino acids: CASSPWSGGSEAFF. DNA of the CDR3: TGTGCCAGCAGCCCCTGGTCGGGGGGGTCTGAAGCTTTCTTT.